The T cell receptor (beta chain) described here comes from a study of sequential checkpoint blockade in melanoma. Only in-frame clones appear in the TCRdb table, and some are missing; sequencing was by immunoSEQ multiplex PCR. The sample carries 40,000 or so clones, roughly 90% recorded once. Regarding treatment: randomized to nivolumab then ipilimumab (arm A) or the reverse (arm B). Germline V gene sequence: CDR1 MGHRA, CDR2 YSYEKL. The CDR3 runs to 13 residues. The sample here was CD8+ T cells sorted from blood (inferred from file names), taken from a patient given nivolumab and ipilimumab in sequence. The rearrangement joins TRBV4-1 to TRBJ2-5; the D gene is possibly TRBD2 (6 bases). The J call may not be correct, given that the DNA end is closer to TRBJ2-7. The source of this sequence is a human donor with melanoma. CDR3 protein: CASSHPGGNEQYF. The CDR3 nucleotides read TGCGCCAGCAGCCACCCTGGGGGGAACGAGCAGTACTTC.